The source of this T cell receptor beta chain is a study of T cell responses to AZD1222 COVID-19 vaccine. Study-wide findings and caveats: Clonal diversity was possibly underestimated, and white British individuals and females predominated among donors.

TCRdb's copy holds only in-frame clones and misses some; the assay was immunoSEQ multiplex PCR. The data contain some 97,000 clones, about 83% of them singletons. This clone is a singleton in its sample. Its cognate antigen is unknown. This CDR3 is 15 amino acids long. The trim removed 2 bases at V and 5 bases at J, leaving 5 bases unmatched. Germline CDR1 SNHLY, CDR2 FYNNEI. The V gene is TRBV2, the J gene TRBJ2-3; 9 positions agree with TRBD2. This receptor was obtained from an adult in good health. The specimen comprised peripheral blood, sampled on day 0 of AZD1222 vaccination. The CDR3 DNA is TGTGCCAGCAGTGAATTGCGGGGGGGATTAGATACGCAGTATTTT. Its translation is CASSELRGGLDTQYF.